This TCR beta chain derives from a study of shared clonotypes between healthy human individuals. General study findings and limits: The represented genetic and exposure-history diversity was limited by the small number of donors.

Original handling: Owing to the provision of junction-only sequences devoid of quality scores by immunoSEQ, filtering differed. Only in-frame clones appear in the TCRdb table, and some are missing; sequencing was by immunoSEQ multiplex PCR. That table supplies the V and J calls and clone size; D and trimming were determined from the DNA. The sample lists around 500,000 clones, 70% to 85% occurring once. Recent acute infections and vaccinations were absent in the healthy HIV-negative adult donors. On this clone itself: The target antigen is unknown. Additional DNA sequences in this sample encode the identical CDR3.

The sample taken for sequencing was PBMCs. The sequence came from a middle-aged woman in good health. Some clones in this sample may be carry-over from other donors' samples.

CDR3 in amino acids: CSARVADTQYF. The CDR3 nucleotides read TGCAGTGCTAGAGTAGCGGATACGCAGTATTTT. V usage is TRBV20-1 and J usage is TRBJ2-3; weak D call: TRBD2 (5 bases). Germline V gene sequence: CDR1 DFQATT, CDR2 SNEGSKA (reference sequence). This CDR3 has 11 residues. Trimming shortened V by 1 base and J by 6 bases, and 5 bases separated the two germline ends.